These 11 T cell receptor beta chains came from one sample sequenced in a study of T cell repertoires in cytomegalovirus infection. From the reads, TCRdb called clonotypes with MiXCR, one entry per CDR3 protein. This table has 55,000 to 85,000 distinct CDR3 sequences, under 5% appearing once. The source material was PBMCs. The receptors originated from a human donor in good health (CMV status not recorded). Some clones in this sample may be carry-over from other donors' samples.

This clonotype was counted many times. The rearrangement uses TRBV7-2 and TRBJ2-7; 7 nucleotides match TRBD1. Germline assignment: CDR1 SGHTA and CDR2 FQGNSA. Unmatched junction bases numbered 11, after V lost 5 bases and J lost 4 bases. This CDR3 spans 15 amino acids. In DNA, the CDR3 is TGTGCCAGCAGCCCCTGGACAGGAATGGTTTACGAGCAGTACTTC. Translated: CASSPWTGMVYEQYF. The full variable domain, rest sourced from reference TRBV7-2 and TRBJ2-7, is GAGVSQSPSNKVTEKGKDVELRCDPISGHTALYWYRQSLGQGLEFLIYFQGNSAPDKSGLPSDRFSAERTGGSVSTLTIQRTQQEDSAVYLCASSPWTGMVYEQYFGPGTRLTVT.

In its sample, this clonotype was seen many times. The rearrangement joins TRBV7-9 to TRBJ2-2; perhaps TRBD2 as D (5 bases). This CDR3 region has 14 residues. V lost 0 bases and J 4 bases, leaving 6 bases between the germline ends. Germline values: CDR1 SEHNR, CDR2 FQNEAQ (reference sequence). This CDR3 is CASSLAGVTGELFF. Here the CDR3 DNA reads TGTGCCAGCAGCTTAGCGGGAGTCACCGGGGAGCTGTTTTTT.

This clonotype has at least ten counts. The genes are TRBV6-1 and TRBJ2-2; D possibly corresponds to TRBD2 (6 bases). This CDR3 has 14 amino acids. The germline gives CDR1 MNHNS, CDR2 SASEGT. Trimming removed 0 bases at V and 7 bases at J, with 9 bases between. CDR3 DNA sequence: TGTGCCAGCAGTGAAGCGCCGGGGGTCGGGGAGCTGTTTTTT. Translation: CASSEAPGVGELFF.

CDR3 sequence (DNA): TGTGCCAGCAGCCGGGGACAGACTAACAATCAGCCCCAGCATTTT. It specifies CASSRGQTNNQPQHF. The chain joins TRBV7-2 to TRBJ1-5; TRBD1 agrees at 7 bases. The CDR3 sequence is 15 residues long. With V trimmed by 5 bases and J by 3 bases, 7 bases remained unmatched. Per the germline V gene, CDR1 is SGHTA and CDR2 is FQGNSA.

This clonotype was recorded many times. The CDR3 spells CASSSGQSYNQPQHF. The CDR3 nucleotides read TGTGCCAGCAGCTCGGGACAGTCCTACAATCAGCCCCAGCATTTT. This chain joins TRBV7-2 and TRBJ1-5; TRBD1 agrees at 7 bases. From germline, CDR1 is SGHTA and CDR2 FQGNSA. The J segment lost 3 bases and the V segment lost 4 bases, leaving 6 bases of the junction unmatched. The CDR3 consists of 15 residues.

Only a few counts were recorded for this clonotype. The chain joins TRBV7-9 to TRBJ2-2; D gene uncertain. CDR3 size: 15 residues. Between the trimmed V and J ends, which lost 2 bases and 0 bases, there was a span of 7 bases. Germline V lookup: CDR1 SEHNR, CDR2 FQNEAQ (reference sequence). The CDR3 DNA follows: TGTGCCAGCAGCTTATTAAACTCGAACACCGGGGAGCTGTTTTTT. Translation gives CASSLLNSNTGELFF.

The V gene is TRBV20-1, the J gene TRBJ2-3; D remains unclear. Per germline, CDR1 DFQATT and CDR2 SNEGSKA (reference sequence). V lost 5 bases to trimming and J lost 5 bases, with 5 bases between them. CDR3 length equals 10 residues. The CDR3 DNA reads TGCAGTGCTTCAATAGATACGCAGTATTTT. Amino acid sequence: CSASIDTQYF.

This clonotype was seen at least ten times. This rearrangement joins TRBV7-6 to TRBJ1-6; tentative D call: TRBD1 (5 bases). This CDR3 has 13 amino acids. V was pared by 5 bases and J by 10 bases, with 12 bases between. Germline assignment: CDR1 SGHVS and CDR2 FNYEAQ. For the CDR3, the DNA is TGTGCCAGCAGCCAGGGAACAGCATCACCCCTCCACTTT. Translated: CASSQGTASPLHF.

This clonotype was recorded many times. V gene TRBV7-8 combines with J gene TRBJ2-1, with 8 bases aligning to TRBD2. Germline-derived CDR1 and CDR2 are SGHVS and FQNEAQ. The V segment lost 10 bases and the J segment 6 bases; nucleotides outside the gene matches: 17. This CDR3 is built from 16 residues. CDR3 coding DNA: TGTGCCACCTCAGAAAGAGCGGGGGCATGGGGCAATGAGCAGTTCTTC. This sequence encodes CATSERAGAWGNEQFF.

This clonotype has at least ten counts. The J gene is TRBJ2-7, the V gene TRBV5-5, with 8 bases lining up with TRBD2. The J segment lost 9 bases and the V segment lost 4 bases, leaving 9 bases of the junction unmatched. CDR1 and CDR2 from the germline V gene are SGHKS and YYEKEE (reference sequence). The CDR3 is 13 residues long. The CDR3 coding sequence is TGTGCCAGCAGCGCCGGGACTAGTGTGAGGCAGTACTTC. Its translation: CASSAGTSVRQYF.

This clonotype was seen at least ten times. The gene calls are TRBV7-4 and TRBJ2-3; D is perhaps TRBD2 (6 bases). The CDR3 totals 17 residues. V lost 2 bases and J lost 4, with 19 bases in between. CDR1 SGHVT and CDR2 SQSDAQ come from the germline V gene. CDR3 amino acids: CASSLYIGGTRPDTQYF. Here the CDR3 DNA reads TGTGCCAGCAGCTTATATATTGGGGGGACGAGGCCAGATACGCAGTATTTT.